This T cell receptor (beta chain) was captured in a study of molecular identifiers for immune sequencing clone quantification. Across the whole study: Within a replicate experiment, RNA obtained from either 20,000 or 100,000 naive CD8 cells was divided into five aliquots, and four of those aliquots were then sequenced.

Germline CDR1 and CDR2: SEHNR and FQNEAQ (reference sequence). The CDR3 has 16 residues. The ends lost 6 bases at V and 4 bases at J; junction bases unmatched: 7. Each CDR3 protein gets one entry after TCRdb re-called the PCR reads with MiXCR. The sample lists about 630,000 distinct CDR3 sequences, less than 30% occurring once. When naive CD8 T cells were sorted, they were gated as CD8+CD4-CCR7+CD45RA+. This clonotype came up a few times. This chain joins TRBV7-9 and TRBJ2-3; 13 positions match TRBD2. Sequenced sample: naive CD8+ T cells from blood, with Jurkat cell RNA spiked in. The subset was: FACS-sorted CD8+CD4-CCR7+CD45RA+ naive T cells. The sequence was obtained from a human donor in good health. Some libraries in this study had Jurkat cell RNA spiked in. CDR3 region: CASRLTSGGKADTQYF. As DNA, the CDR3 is TGTGCCAGCAGGCTGACTAGCGGGGGGAAGGCAGATACGCAGTATTTT.